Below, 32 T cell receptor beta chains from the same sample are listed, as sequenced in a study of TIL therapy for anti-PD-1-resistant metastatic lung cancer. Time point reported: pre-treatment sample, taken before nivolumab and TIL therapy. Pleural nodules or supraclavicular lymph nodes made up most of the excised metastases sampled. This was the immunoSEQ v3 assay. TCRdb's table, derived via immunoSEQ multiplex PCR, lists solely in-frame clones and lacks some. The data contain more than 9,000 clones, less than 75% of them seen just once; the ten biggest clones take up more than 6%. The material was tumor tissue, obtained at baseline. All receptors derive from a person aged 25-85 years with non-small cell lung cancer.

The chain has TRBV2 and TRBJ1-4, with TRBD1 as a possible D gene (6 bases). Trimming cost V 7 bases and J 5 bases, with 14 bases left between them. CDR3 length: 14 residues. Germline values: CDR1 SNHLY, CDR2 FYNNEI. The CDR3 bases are TGTGCCAGCAAAAGTAGGGGGGAAAATGAAAAACTGTTTTTT. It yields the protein CASKSRGENEKLFF.

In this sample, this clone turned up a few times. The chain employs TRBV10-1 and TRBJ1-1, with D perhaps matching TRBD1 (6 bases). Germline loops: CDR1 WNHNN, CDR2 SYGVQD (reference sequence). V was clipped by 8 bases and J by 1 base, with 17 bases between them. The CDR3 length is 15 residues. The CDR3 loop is CASQRGGGENTEAFF. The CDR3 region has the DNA TGCGCCAGCCAGCGAGGGGGAGGCGAGAACACTGAAGCTTTCTTT.

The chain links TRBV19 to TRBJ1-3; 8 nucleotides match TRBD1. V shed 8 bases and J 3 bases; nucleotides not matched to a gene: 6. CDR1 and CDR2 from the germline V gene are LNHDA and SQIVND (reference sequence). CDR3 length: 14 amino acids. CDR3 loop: CASGPGQVGNTIYF. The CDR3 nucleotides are TGTGCCAGTGGCCCGGGACAGGTTGGAAACACCATATATTTT.

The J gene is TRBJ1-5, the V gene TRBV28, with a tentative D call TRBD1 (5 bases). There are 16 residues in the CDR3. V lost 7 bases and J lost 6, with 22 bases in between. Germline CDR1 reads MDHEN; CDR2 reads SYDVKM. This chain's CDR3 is CASTFADSGFPQPQHF. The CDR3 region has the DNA TGTGCCAGCACCTTTGCTGACAGCGGCTTCCCTCAGCCCCAGCATTTT.

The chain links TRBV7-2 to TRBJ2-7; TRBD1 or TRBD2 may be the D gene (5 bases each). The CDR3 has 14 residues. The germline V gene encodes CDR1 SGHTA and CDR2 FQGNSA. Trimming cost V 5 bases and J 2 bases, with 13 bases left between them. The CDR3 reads CASSPGPQAYEQYF. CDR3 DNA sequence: TGTGCCAGCAGCCCGGGACCCCAAGCCTACGAGCAGTACTTC. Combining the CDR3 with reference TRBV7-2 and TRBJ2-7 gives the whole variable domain GAGVSQSPSNKVTEKGKDVELRCDPISGHTALYWYRQSLGQGLEFLIYFQGNSAPDKSGLPSDRFSAERTGGSVSTLTIQRTQQEDSAVYLCASSPGPQAYEQYFGPGTRLTVT.

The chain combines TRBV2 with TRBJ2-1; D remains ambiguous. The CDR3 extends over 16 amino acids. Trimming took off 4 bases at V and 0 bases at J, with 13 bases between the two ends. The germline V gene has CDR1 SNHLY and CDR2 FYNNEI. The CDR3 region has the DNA TGTGCCAGCAGTGGATTCTTTACGAGCTCCTACAATGAGCAGTTCTTC. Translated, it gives CASSGFFTSSYNEQFF. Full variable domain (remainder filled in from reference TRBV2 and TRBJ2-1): EPEVTQTPSHQVTQMGQEVILRCVPISNHLYFYWYRQILGQKVEFLVSFYNNEISEKSEIFDDQFSVERPDGSNFTLKIRSTKLEDSAMYFCASSGFFTSSYNEQFFGPGTRLTVL.

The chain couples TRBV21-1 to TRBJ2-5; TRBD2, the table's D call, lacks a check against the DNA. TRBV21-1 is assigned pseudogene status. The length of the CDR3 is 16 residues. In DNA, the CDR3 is TGTGCCAGCAGCAAAGCGCGGACCTCGAGGGTGGAGACCCAGTACTTC. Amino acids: CASSKARTSRVETQYF.

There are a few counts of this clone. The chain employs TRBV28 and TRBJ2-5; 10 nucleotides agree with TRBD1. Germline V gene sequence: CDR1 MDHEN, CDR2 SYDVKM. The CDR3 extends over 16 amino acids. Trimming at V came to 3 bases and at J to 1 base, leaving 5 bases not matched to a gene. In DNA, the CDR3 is TGTGCCAGCAGTTTTCTGGGGACAGGGGTCCAAGAGACCCAGTACTTC. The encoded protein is CASSFLGTGVQETQYF.

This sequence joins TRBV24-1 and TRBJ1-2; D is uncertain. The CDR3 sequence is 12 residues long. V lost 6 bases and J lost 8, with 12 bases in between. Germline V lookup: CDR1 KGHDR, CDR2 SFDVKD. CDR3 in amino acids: CATSQDGGGYTF. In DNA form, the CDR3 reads TGTGCCACCAGTCAGGATGGAGGGGGCTACACCTTC.

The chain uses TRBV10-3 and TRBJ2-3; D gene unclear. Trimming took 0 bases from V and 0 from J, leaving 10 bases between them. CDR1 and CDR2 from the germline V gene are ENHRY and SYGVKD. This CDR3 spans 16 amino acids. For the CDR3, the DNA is TGTGCCATCAGTGAGTCCGCATGGTCGAGCACAGATACGCAGTATTTT. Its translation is CAISESAWSSTDTQYF.

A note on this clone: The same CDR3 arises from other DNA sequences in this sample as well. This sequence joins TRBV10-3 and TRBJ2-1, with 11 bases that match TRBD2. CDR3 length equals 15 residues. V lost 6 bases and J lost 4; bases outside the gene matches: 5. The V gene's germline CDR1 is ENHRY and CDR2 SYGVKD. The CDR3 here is CAISGTSGGYNEQFF. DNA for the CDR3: TGTGCCATCAGCGGAACTAGCGGGGGATACAATGAGCAGTTCTTC.

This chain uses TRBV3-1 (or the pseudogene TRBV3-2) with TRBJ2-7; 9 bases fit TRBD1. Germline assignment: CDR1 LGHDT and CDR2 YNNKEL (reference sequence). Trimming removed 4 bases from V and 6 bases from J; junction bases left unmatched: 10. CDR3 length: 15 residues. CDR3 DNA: TGTGCCAGCAGCCTTCCCGGGACAGGGAGCCTCGAGCAGTACTTC. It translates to CASSLPGTGSLEQYF.

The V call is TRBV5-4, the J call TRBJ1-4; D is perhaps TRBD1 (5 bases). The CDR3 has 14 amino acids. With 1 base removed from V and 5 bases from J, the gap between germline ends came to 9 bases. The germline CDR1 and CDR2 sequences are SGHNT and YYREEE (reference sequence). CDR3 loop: CASSLTGDNEKLFF. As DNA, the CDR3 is TGTGCCAGCAGCTTGACAGGCGACAATGAAAAACTGTTTTTT.

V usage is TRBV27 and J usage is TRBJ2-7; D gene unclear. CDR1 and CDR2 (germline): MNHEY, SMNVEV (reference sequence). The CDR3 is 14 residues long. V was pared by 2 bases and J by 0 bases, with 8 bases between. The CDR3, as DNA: TGTGCCAGCAGTTTAAGTGAGATCTCCTACGAGCAGTACTTC. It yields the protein CASSLSEISYEQYF.

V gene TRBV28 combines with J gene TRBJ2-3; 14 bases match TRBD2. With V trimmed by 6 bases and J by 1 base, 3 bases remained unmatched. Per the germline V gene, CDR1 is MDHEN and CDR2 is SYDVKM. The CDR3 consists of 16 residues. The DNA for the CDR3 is TGTGCCAGCAGGCGGGGACTAGCGGGAGGCACAGATACGCAGTATTTT. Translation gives CASRRGLAGGTDTQYF.

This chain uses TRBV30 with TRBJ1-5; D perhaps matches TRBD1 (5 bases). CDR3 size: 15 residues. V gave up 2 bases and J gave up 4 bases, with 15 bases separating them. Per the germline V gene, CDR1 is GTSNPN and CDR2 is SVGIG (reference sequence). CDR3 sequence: CAWSPAGTFNQPQHF. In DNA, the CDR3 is TGTGCCTGGAGTCCAGCCGGGACTTTTAATCAGCCCCAGCATTTT.

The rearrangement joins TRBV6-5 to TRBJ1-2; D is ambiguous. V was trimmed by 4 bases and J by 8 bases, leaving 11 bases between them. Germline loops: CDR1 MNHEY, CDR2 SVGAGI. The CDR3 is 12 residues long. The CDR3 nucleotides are TGTGCCAGCAGTTCAGAAAGACGAGGCTACACCTTC. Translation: CASSSERRGYTF.

CDR3 nucleotide sequence: TGTGCCAGCAGCCAAATCACGGGAGGGCCGGTTTCGCAGTATTTT. Translating gives CASSQITGGPVSQYF. V usage is TRBV14 and J usage is TRBJ2-3; 8 positions agree with TRBD2. CDR1 is SGHDN and CDR2 is FVKESK in the germline V gene. There are 15 residues in the CDR3. V gave up 2 bases and J gave up 10 bases; unmatched junction bases: 11.

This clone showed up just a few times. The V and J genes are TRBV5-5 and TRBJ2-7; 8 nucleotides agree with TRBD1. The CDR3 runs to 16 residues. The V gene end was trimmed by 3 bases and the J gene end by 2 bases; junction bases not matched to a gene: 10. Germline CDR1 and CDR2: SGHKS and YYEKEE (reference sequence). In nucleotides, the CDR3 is TGTGCCAGCAGCTCAAAGACCGGGACAGGCCCCTACGAGCAGTACTTC. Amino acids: CASSSKTGTGPYEQYF.

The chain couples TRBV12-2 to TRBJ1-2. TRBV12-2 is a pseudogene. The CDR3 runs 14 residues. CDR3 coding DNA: TGTGCAAGTCGCTTAAGGGGGGCCCTTAGTGTTTACACCTTC. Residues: CASRLRGALSVYTF.

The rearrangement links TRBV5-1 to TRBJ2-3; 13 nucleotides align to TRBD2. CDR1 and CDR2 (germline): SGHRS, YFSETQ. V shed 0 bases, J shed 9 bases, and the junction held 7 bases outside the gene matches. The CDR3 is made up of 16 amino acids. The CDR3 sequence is CASSLGTSGGHETQYF. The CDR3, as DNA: TGCGCCAGCAGCTTGGGGACTAGCGGGGGACACGAGACGCAGTATTTT.

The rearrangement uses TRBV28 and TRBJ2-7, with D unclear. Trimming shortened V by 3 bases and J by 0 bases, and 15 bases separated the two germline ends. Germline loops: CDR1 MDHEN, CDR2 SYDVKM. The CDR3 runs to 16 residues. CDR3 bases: TGTGCCAGCAGTTTCACCCCCCAGAGCCCCTCCTACGAGCAGTACTTC. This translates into CASSFTPQSPSYEQYF.

CDR3 bases: TGTGCCAGCTCACCACTAGCGGAGAGCCAAGAGACCCAGTACTTC. Protein sequence: CASSPLAESQETQYF. V usage is TRBV18 and J usage is TRBJ2-5, with a weak D call TRBD2 (6 bases). Trimming left V 1 base short and J 1 base short, with 10 bases between. This CDR3 has 15 residues. Germline-derived CDR1 and CDR2 are KGHSH and LQKENI.

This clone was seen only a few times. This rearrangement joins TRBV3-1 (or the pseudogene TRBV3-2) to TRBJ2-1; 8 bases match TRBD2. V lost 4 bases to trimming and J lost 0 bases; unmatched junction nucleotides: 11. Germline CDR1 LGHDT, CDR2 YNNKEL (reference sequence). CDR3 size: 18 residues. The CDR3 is CASSPSPTGGSSYNEQFF. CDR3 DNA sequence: TGTGCCAGCAGCCCATCACCCACGGGAGGGAGCTCCTACAATGAGCAGTTCTTC.

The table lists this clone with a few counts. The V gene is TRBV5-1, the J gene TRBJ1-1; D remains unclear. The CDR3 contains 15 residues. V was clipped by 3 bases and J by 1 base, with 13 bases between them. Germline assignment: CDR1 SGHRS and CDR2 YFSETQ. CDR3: CASSSDPQANTEAFF. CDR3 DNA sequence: TGCGCCAGCAGCTCAGACCCACAAGCGAACACTGAAGCTTTCTTT. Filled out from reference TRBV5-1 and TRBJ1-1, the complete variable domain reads KAGVTQTPRYLIKTRGQQVTLSCSPISGHRSVSWYQQTPGQGLQFLFEYFSETQRNKGNFPGRFSGRQFSNSRSEMNVSTLELGDSALYLCASSSDPQANTEAFFGQGTRLTVV.

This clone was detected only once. The CDR3 region is CASSKRVVESGLTRSGANVLTF. The CDR3 nucleotides are TGTGCCAGCAGCAAACGGGTTGTGGAATCGGGACTTACCCGCTCTGGGGCCAACGTCCTGACTTTC. V is TRBV21-1 and J is TRBJ2-6; the table gives TRBD2 as D, unverified against the DNA. TRBV21-1 is marked as a pseudogene. The CDR3 has 22 residues.

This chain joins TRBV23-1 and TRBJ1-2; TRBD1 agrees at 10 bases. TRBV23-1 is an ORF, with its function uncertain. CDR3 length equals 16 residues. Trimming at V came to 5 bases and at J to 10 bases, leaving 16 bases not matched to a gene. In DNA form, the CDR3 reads TGCGCCAGCAGTTGCCTAATTCCGGGACAGGGGAAGGACTACACCTTC. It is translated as CASSCLIPGQGKDYTF.

CDR3 DNA sequence: TGTGCCAGCAGTCCCTCCTACGAGCAGTACTTC. It is translated as CASSPSYEQYF. This rearrangement joins TRBV27 to TRBJ2-7; D gene uncertain. CDR3 size: 11 residues. Germline CDR1 MNHEY, CDR2 SMNVEV (reference sequence). V dropped 5 bases and J dropped 0 bases, with 2 bases sitting between them.

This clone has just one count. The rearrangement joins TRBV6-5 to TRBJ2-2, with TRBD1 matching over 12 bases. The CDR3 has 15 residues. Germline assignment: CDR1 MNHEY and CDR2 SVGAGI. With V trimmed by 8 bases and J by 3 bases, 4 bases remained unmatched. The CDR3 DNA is TGTGCCAGCCGGGACAGGGGGCGTGACACCGGGGAGCTGTTTTTT. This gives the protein CASRDRGRDTGELFF.

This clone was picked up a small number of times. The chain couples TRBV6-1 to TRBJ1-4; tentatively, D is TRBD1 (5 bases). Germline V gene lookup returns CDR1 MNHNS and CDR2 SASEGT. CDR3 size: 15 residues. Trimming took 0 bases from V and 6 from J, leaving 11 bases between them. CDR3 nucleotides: TGTGCCAGCAGTGAAGCAGGGGTACCCTATGAAAAACTGTTTTTT. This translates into CASSEAGVPYEKLFF.

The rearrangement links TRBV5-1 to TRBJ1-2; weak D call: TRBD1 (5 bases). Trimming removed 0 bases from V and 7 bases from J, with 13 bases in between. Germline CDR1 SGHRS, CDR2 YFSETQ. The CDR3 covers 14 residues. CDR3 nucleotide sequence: TGCGCCAGCAGCTTGGCCGTCGGGGCCCTTGGCTACACCTTC. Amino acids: CASSLAVGALGYTF.

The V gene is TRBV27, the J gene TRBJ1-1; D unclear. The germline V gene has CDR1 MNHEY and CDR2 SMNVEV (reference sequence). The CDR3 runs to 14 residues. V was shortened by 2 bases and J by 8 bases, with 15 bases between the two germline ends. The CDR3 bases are TGTGCCAGCAGTTTAAACGCAGGACCCACCGAAGCTTTCTTT. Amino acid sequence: CASSLNAGPTEAFF.